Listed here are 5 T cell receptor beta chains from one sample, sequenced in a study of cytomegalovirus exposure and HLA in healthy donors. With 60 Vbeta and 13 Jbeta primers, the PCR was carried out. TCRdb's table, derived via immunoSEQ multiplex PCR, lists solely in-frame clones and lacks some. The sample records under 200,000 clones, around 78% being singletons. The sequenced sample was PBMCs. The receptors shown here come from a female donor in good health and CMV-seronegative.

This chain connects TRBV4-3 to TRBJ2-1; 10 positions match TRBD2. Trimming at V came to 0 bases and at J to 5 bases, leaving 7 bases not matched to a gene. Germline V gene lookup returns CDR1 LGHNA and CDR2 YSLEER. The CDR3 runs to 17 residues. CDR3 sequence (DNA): TGCGCCAGCAGCCAAGATTGGTTACTAGCGGGGCACAATGAGCAGTTCTTC. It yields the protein CASSQDWLLAGHNEQFF.

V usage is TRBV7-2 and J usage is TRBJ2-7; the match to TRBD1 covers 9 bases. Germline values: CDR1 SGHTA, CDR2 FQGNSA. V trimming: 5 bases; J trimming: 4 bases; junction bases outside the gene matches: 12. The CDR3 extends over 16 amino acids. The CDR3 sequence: CASSNTGGQGSYEQYF. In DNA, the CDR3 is TGTGCCAGCAGCAATACGGGAGGACAGGGGTCATACGAGCAGTACTTC.

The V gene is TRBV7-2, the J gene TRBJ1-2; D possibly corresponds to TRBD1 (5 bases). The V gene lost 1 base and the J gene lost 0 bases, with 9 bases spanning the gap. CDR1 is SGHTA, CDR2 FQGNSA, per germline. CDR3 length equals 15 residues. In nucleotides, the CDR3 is TGTGCCAGCAGCTTAGTGGACAACCCTAACTATGGCTACACCTTC. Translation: CASSLVDNPNYGYTF. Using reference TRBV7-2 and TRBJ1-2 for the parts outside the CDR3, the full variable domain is GAGVSQSPSNKVTEKGKDVELRCDPISGHTALYWYRQSLGQGLEFLIYFQGNSAPDKSGLPSDRFSAERTGGSVSTLTIQRTQQEDSAVYLCASSLVDNPNYGYTFGSGTRLTVV.

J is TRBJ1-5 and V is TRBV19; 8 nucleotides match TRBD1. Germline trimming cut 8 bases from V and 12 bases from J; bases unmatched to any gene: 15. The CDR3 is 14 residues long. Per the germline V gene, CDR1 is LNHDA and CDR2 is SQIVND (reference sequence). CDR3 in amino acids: CASVTRQGQGVQHF. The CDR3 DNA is TGTGCCAGTGTCACTCGACAGGGGCAGGGTGTCCAGCATTTT.

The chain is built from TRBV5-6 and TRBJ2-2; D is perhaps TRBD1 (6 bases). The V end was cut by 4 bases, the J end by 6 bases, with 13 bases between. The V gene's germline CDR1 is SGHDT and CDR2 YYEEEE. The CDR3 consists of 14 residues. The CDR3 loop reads CASSRTGSSGELFF. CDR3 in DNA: TGTGCCAGCAGCCGCACAGGGTCATCCGGGGAGCTGTTTTTT.